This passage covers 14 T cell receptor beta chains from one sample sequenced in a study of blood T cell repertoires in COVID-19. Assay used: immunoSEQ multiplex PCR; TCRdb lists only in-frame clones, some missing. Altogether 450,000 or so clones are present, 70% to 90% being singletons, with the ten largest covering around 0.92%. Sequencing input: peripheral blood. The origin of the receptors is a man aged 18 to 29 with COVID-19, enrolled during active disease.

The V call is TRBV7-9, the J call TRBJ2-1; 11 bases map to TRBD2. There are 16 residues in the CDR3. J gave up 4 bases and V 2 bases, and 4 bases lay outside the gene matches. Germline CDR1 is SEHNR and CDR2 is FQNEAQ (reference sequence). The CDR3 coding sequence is TGTGCCAGCAGCTTACTCGGGACTAGCGGATACAATGAGCAGTTCTTC. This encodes CASSLLGTSGYNEQFF.

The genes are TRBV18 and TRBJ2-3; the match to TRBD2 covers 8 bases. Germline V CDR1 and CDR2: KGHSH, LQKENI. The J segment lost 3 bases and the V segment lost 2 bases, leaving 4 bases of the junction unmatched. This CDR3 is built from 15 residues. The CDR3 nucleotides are TGTGCCAGCTCACCAAATCGCGGGAGGACAGATACGCAGTATTTT. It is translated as CASSPNRGRTDTQYF. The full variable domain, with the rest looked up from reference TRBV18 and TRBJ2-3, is NAGVMQNPRHLVRRRGQEARLRCSPMKGHSHVYWYRQLPEEGLKFMVYLQKENIIDESGMPKERFSAEFPKEGPSILRIQQVVRGDSAAYFCASSPNRGRTDTQYFGPGTRLTVL.

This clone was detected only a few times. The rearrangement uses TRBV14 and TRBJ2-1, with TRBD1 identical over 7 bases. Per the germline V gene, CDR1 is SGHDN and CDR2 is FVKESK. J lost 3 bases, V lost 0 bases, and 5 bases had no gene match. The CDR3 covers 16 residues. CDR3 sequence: CASSQDLTGYYNEQFF. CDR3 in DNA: TGTGCCAGCAGCCAAGATCTGACAGGGTACTACAATGAGCAGTTCTTC.

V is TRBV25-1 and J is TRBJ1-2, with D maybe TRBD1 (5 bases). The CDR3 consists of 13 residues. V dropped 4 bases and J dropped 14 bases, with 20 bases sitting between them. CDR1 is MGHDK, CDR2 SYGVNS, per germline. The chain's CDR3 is CASSGRGTVENTF. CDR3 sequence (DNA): TGTGCCAGCAGTGGACGCGGGACGGTTGAGAATACCTTC.

The CDR3 region is CASIPRTSGSEQFF. CDR3 coding DNA: TGTGCCAGCATCCCTAGGACTAGCGGGAGCGAGCAGTTCTTC. The chain joins TRBV5-5 to TRBJ2-1, with 13 nucleotides matching TRBD2. The V segment lost 6 bases and the J segment 10 bases; nucleotides outside the gene matches: 7. There are 14 residues in the CDR3. CDR1 SGHKS and CDR2 YYEKEE come from the germline V gene (reference sequence).

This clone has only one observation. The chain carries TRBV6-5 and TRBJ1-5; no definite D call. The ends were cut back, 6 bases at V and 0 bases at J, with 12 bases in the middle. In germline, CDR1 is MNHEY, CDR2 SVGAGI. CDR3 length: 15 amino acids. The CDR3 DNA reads TGTGCCAGCAGGCTTGCAGGCATTAGCAATCAGCCCCAGCATTTT. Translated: CASRLAGISNQPQHF.

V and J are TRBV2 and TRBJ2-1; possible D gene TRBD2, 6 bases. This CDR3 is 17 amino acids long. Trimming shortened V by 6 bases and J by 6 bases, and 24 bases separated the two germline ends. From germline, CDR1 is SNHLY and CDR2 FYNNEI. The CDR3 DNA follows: TGTGCCAGCAGGCCGAAGTTCCGGGAGTCTAAGGTCAATGAGCAGTTCTTC. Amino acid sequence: CASRPKFRESKVNEQFF. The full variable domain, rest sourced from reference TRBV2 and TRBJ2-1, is EPEVTQTPSHQVTQMGQEVILRCVPISNHLYFYWYRQILGQKVEFLVSFYNNEISEKSEIFDDQFSVERPDGSNFTLKIRSTKLEDSAMYFCASRPKFRESKVNEQFFGPGTRLTVL.

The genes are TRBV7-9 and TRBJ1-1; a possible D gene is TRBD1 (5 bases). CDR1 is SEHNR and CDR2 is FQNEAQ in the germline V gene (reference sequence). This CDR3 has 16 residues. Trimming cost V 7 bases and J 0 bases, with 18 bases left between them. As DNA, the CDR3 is TGTGCCAGCACCCCTCACCTTGGGGCCATGAACACTGAAGCTTTCTTT. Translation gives CASTPHLGAMNTEAFF.

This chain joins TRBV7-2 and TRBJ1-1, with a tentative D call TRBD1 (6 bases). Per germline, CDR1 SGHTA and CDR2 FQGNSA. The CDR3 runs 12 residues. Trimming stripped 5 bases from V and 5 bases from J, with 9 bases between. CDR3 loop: CASSRGGTEAFF. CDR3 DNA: TGTGCCAGCAGCAGGGGGGGAACTGAAGCTTTCTTT.

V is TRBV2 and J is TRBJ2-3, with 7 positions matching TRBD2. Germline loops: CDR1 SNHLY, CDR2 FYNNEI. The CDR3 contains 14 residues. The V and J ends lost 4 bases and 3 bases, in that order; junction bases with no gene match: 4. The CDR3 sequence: CASSVRGGTDTQYF. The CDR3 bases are TGTGCCAGCAGTGTCCGGGGAGGGACAGATACGCAGTATTTT. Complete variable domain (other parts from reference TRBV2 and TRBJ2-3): EPEVTQTPSHQVTQMGQEVILRCVPISNHLYFYWYRQILGQKVEFLVSFYNNEISEKSEIFDDQFSVERPDGSNFTLKIRSTKLEDSAMYFCASSVRGGTDTQYFGPGTRLTVL.

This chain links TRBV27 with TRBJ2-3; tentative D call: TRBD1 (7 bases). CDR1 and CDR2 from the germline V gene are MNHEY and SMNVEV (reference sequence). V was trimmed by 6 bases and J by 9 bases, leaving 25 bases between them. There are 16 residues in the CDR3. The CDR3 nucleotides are TGTGCCAGCAGATCAGGGGGACTCTTCACGTTCGGCACGCAGTATTTT. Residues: CASRSGGLFTFGTQYF.

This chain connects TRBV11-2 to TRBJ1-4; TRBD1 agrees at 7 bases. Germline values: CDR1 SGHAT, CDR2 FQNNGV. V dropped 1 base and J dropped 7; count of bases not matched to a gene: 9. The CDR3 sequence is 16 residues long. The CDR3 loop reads CASSLGDRAWGEKLFF. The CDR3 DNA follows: TGTGCCAGCAGCTTAGGAGACAGGGCCTGGGGTGAAAAACTGTTTTTT. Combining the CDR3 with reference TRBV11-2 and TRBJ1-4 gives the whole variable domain EAGVAQSPRYKIIEKRQSVAFWCNPISGHATLYWYQQILGQGPKLLIQFQNNGVVDDSQLPKDRFSAERLKGVDSTLKIQPAKLEDSAVYLCASSLGDRAWGEKLFFGSGTQLSVL.

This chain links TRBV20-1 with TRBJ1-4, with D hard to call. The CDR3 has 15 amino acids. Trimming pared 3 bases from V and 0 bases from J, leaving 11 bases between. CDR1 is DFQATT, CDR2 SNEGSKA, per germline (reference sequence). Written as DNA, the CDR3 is TGCAGTGCTAGTGAAGCACGGGCAACTAATGAAAAACTGTTTTTT. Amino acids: CSASEARATNEKLFF.

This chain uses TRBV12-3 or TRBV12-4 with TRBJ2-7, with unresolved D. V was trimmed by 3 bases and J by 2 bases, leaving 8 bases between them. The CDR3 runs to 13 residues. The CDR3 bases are TGTGCCAGCAGTTTTGTAACACCCTACGAGCAGTACTTC. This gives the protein CASSFVTPYEQYF.